Listed below are T cell receptor beta chains from one sample, sequenced in a study of siplizumab effects on memory and regulatory T cells. The protocol was immunoSEQ multiplex PCR, while the TCRdb copy is restricted to in-frame clones and leaves out a portion. The repertoire includes about 15,000 clones, approximately 45% of them detected once, and about 8.3% sits in the top ten. These receptors lack a known antigen. Specimen: CFSE-low (dividing) CD4+ T cells sorted from an allogeneic mixed lymphocyte reaction. These receptors were collected from a human donor in good health; the cells came from an allogeneic mixed lymphocyte reaction. Some clones in this sample may be carry-over from other donors' samples. Each CDR3 is given with its conserved first and last residue. D genes are given only for firm matches. The size of a clone is reported for some rows only, either as once, few or many, or as a class for expanded clones.

v_gene: TRBV5-1; d_gene: TRBD1; j_gene: TRBJ2-2; abundance: medium-sized; CDR3aa: CASRVTGVAAGELFF; CDR3nt: TGCGCCAGCAGGGTCACAGGGGTGGCAGCCGGGGAGCTGTTTTTT
v_gene: TRBV30; d_gene: TRBD1; j_gene: TRBJ1-2; abundance: -; CDR3aa: CAWSDRGANYGYTF; CDR3nt: TGTGCCTGGAGTGACAGGGGAGCTAACTATGGCTACACCTTC
v_gene: TRBV19; d_gene: -; j_gene: TRBJ1-2; abundance: -; CDR3aa: CASSMSGQGYTF; CDR3nt: TGTGCCAGTAGTATGTCAGGTCAAGGCTACACCTTC
v_gene: TRBV5-3; d_gene: -; j_gene: TRBJ1-1; abundance: few; CDR3aa: CARRQPPAGDTEAFF; CDR3nt: TGTGCCAGAAGACAACCCCCTGCAGGGGATACTGAAGCTTTCTTT
v_gene: TRBV6-6; d_gene: -; j_gene: TRBJ2-5; abundance: once; CDR3aa: CASSYASRPGTQYF; CDR3nt: TGTGCCAGCAGTTATGCGTCACGCCCCGGGACCCAGTACTTC
v_gene: TRBV6-5; d_gene: TRBD1; j_gene: TRBJ2-1; abundance: -; CDR3aa: CASRQPGQGYGEQFF; CDR3nt: TGTGCCAGCAGGCAACCGGGACAGGGTTACGGTGAGCAGTTCTTC
v_gene: TRBV7-9; d_gene: TRBD1; j_gene: TRBJ1-6; abundance: -; CDR3aa: CASSPPTGGTSPLHF; CDR3nt: TGTGCCAGCAGCCCGCCCACAGGGGGCACTTCACCCCTCCACTTT
v_gene: TRBV7-9; d_gene: TRBD2; j_gene: TRBJ2-3; abundance: -; CDR3aa: CASSPTLTGLAGSDTQYF; CDR3nt: TGTGCCAGCAGCCCCACCCTCACTGGACTAGCGGGTTCTGATACGCAGTATTTT
v_gene: TRBV18; d_gene: -; j_gene: TRBJ2-7; abundance: -; CDR3aa: CASSPGFNSYEQYF; CDR3nt: TGTGCCAGCTCACCAGGGTTCAACTCCTACGAGCAGTACTTC
v_gene: TRBV5-4; d_gene: -; j_gene: TRBJ2-1; abundance: -; CDR3aa: CASISLVPPANEQFF; CDR3nt: TGTGCCAGCATCTCTCTAGTCCCTCCCGCGAATGAGCAGTTCTTC
v_gene: TRBV27; d_gene: -; j_gene: TRBJ2-7; abundance: -; CDR3aa: CASMRDGAYEQYF; CDR3nt: TGTGCCAGCATGCGTGACGGTGCCTACGAGCAGTACTTC
v_gene: TRBV7-3; d_gene: -; j_gene: TRBJ2-2; abundance: -; CDR3aa: CASSLKGRGTGELFF; CDR3nt: TGTGCCAGCAGCTTAAAGGGGCGGGGCACCGGGGAGCTGTTTTTT
v_gene: TRBV19; d_gene: -; j_gene: TRBJ1-1; abundance: -; CDR3aa: CATNQGGPAFSMNTEAFF; CDR3nt: TGTGCCACAAACCAGGGCGGCCCCGCTTTCTCCATGAACACTGAAGCTTTCTTT
v_gene: TRBV5-1; d_gene: -; j_gene: TRBJ1-1; abundance: -; CDR3aa: CASSLEGGHTEAFF; CDR3nt: TGCGCCAGCAGCTTGGAAGGCGGCCACACTGAAGCTTTCTTT
v_gene: TRBV6-6; d_gene: -; j_gene: TRBJ1-6; abundance: once; CDR3aa: CASSYMGGLRSTLHF; CDR3nt: TGTGCCAGCAGTTATATGGGAGGGCTCCGGAGTACCCTCCACTTT
v_gene: TRBV5-1; d_gene: TRBD2; j_gene: TRBJ2-2; abundance: few; CDR3aa: CASSPRAGGGRGELFF; CDR3nt: TGCGCCAGCAGCCCCAGAGCGGGGGGCGGACGCGGGGAGCTGTTTTTT
v_gene: TRBV19; d_gene: -; j_gene: TRBJ1-1; abundance: few; CDR3aa: CASRVEGTEAFF; CDR3nt: TGTGCCAGCCGAGTGGAGGGCACTGAAGCTTTCTTT
v_gene: TRBV20-1; d_gene: -; j_gene: TRBJ1-1; abundance: -; CDR3aa: CSAREVGEAFF; CDR3nt: TGCAGTGCTAGAGAGGTCGGAGAAGCTTTCTTT
v_gene: TRBV18; d_gene: -; j_gene: TRBJ1-1; abundance: -; CDR3aa: CASSPPTGSTEAFF; CDR3nt: TGTGCCAGCTCACCACCGACAGGAAGCACTGAAGCTTTCTTT
v_gene: TRBV5-1; d_gene: -; j_gene: TRBJ2-7; abundance: few; CDR3aa: CASSLDGSYEQYF; CDR3nt: TGCGCCAGCAGCTTGGACGGATCCTACGAGCAGTACTTC
v_gene: TRBV2; d_gene: -; j_gene: TRBJ1-2; abundance: -; CDR3aa: CASSYSTGFSGYTF; CDR3nt: TGTGCCAGCAGTTACTCCACAGGTTTTTCTGGCTACACCTTC
v_gene: TRBV2; d_gene: -; j_gene: TRBJ1-4; abundance: -; CDR3aa: CASRILRTTNEKLFF; CDR3nt: TGTGCCAGCAGGATCTTGAGAACAACTAATGAAAAACTGTTTTTT
v_gene: TRBV29-1; d_gene: -; j_gene: TRBJ1-2; abundance: -; CDR3aa: CSCWRAVGYTF; CDR3nt: TGCAGCTGTTGGAGGGCGGTTGGCTACACCTTC
v_gene: TRBV9; d_gene: -; j_gene: TRBJ2-5; abundance: -; CDR3aa: CASSLIGGETQYF; CDR3nt: TGTGCCAGCAGCTTAATTGGGGGGGAGACCCAGTACTTC
v_gene: TRBV18; d_gene: TRBD1; j_gene: TRBJ2-3; abundance: -; CDR3aa: CASSPLGGSIDTQYF; CDR3nt: TGTGCCAGCTCACCACTAGGGGGCTCGATAGATACGCAGTATTTT
v_gene: TRBV28; d_gene: TRBD2; j_gene: TRBJ2-7; abundance: few; CDR3aa: CASRQAGRSYEQYF; CDR3nt: TGTGCCAGCCGCCAAGCGGGACGTTCGTACGAGCAGTACTTC
v_gene: TRBV28; d_gene: -; j_gene: TRBJ2-2; abundance: few; CDR3aa: CAGSRAPAGELFF; CDR3nt: TGTGCCGGCAGTAGAGCTCCCGCCGGGGAGCTGTTTTTT
v_gene: TRBV7-2; d_gene: TRBD1; j_gene: TRBJ2-7; abundance: few; CDR3aa: CASSLYGGTGVVRTYEQYF; CDR3nt: TGTGCCAGCAGCTTGTATGGAGGGACAGGGGTTGTAAGGACCTACGAGCAGTACTTC
v_gene: TRBV5-8; d_gene: -; j_gene: TRBJ1-2; abundance: medium-sized; CDR3aa: CASSLAGVDGYTF; CDR3nt: TGTGCCAGCAGCTTGGCAGGGGTCGATGGCTACACCTTC
v_gene: TRBV7-9; d_gene: -; j_gene: TRBJ2-3; abundance: few; CDR3aa: CASSLASLADTDTQYF; CDR3nt: TGTGCCAGCAGCTTAGCGTCACTAGCCGACACAGATACGCAGTATTTT
v_gene: TRBV6-1; d_gene: -; j_gene: TRBJ1-3; abundance: few; CDR3aa: CASSETYSGNTIYF; CDR3nt: TGTGCCAGCAGTGAGACCTACTCTGGAAACACCATATATTTT
v_gene: TRBV6-5; d_gene: -; j_gene: TRBJ1-1; abundance: -; CDR3aa: CASSYAQGITEAFF; CDR3nt: TGTGCCAGCAGTTACGCACAGGGCATCACTGAAGCTTTCTTT
v_gene: TRBV2; d_gene: -; j_gene: TRBJ2-5; abundance: -; CDR3aa: CASTRGSGAGETQYF; CDR3nt: TGTGCCAGCACCCGTGGGTCAGGGGCAGGGGAGACCCAGTACTTC